This T cell receptor beta chain was sequenced in a study of blood T cell repertoires in COVID-19. Study background: T cells, B-cell-depleted T cells, or PBMCs supplied cDNA or gDNA.

Some clones are missing from TCRdb's copy, which holds only in-frame ones; the method was immunoSEQ multiplex PCR. The table lists around 100,000 clones, around 89% of them singletons, with approximately 3.5% in the top ten. Trimming cost V 5 bases and J 1 base, with 14 bases left between them. Per the germline V gene, CDR1 is SGHAT and CDR2 is FQNNGV. This CDR3 has 15 residues. V usage is TRBV11-2 and J usage is TRBJ2-5; D perhaps matches TRBD2 (6 bases). What was sequenced was peripheral blood. The clonotype comes from a woman aged 60-70 years with acute or convalescent COVID-19. In DNA, the CDR3 is TGTGCCAGCAGCACGACCCCGGGAGCCCAAGAGACCCAGTACTTC. Its translation is CASSTTPGAQETQYF. The full variable domain, with the rest looked up from reference TRBV11-2 and TRBJ2-5, is EAGVAQSPRYKIIEKRQSVAFWCNPISGHATLYWYQQILGQGPKLLIQFQNNGVVDDSQLPKDRFSAERLKGVDSTLKIQPAKLEDSAVYLCASSTTPGAQETQYFGPGTRLLVL.